The rows below give T cell receptor beta chains drawn from one sample of a study of T cells in Graves' hyperthyroidism and ophthalmopathy. TCRdb re-analysed the multiplex PCR reads in MiXCR, keeping a single row per CDR3 protein. Of 650,000 to 700,000 distinct CDR3 sequences in the sample, 17% were seen once. Sequencing input: blood. These receptors were obtained from a man aged 50 or older with Graves' hyperthyroidism. The CDR3 runs from the conserved cysteine through the conserved F or W. D genes are given only for firm matches. Clone size is shown for a subset of rows, as once, few, many or a class of expanded clone.

j_call clone_size v_call d_call cdr3_nt cdr3_aa
TRBJ1-3 few TRBV11-2 TRBD1 TGTGCCAGCAGCTTGCGAACAGGGGAGACTTCCGGAAACACCATATATTTT CASSLRTGETSGNTIYF
TRBJ1-1 once TRBV7-8 . TGTACCAGCAGCTTAGGTACAGTGAACACTGAAGCTTTCTTT CTSSLGTVNTEAFF
TRBJ2-1 . TRBV27 TRBD2 TGTGCCAGCAGTTTGGGGTCTAGCGGGAGGAATGAGCAGTTCTTC CASSLGSSGRNEQFF
TRBJ2-5 few TRBV7-9 TRBD2 TGTGCCAGCAGCTTAGTGACTAGCCCCCAAGAGACCCAGTACTTC CASSLVTSPQETQYF
TRBJ1-6 few TRBV7-9 TRBD1 TGTGCCAGCAGGACAGGGGATAATTCACCCCTCCACTTT CASRTGDNSPLHF
TRBJ1-1 many TRBV12-3/TRBV12-4 . TGTGCCAGCAGCCCGGGGGGCATCACTGAAGCTTTCTTT CASSPGGITEAFF
TRBJ2-2 . TRBV19 TRBD1 TGTGCCAGTAGGACGACAGGGAACAACGGGGAGCTGTTTTTT CASRTTGNNGELFF
TRBJ2-1 many TRBV29-1 . TGCAGCGTTGATCGCTGGGAAGGGAATGAGCAGTTCTTC CSVDRWEGNEQFF
TRBJ2-6 many TRBV2 . TGTGCCAGCAGTGAAGAAGGCTCTGGGGCCAACGTCCTGACTTTC CASSEEGSGANVLTF
TRBJ2-7 . TRBV2 TRBD2 TGTGCCAGCAGTGGGGGAGGGTACGGAGGCCTTACCTACGAGCAGTACTTC CASSGGGYGGLTYEQYF
TRBJ2-1 . TRBV5-1 TRBD2 TGCGCCAGCAGCTTGTTCGGTCAGGTGGGCGGGAGCTATAAAGCTTACAATGAGCAGTTCTTC CASSLFGQVGGSYKAYNEQFF
TRBJ1-5 . TRBV18 TRBD1 TGTGCCAGCTCATCGACAGGGTCCGATCAGCCCCAGCATTTT CASSSTGSDQPQHF
TRBJ2-5 few TRBV18 . TGTGCCAGCTCACCCCGGATCCAAGAGACCCAGTACTTC CASSPRIQETQYF
TRBJ2-7 . TRBV29-1 . TGCAGCGTTGAAGACAGATACTACGAGCAGTACTTC CSVEDRYYEQYF
TRBJ2-5 . TRBV27 . TGTGCCAGCAGGGGGGAGGGGGGATGGGAGACCCAGTACTTC CASRGEGGWETQYF
TRBJ1-1 many TRBV7-9 . TGTGCCAGCAGCCCTCAGAGCACTGAAGCTTTCTTT CASSPQSTEAFF
TRBJ1-1 . TRBV6-1 . TGTGCCAGCAGTGAAAGGAGGGTTTGGGGCAGGGGCAACACTGAAGCTTTCTTT CASSERRVWGRGNTEAFF
TRBJ1-1 few TRBV20-1 . TGCAGTGCTCCTCCGGGACCAAGGGCCCCTGAAGCTTTCTTT CSAPPGPRAPEAFF
TRBJ2-4 few TRBV28 . TGTGCCAGCAGTTTGGGGGGGGGGCGAGCCAAAAACATTCAGTACTTC CASSLGGGRAKNIQYF
TRBJ2-2 many TRBV3-1 . TGTGCCAGCAGCCCAATGCTTGGGAACACCGGGGAGCTGTTTTTT CASSPMLGNTGELFF
TRBJ2-1 many TRBV12-3/TRBV12-4 TRBD2 TGTGCCAGCAGTACCGCTAGCGGGAGTCACTACAATGAGCAGTTCTTC CASSTASGSHYNEQFF
TRBJ2-1 few TRBV7-3 TRBD2 TGTGCCAGCAGCCCACGGACTAGCGGGAGCGAGCAGTTCTTC CASSPRTSGSEQFF
TRBJ1-5 . TRBV19 . TGTGCCAGTAGACAGGTAAACTTTAGCAATCAGCCCCAGCATTTT CASRQVNFSNQPQHF
TRBJ2-2 many TRBV27 TRBD1 TGTGCCAGCAGCCTAGGACAGGGTCTAGACACCGGGGAGCTGTTTTTT CASSLGQGLDTGELFF
TRBJ2-1 many TRBV30 TRBD2 TGTGCCTGGAGTGTACTAGCGGACAATGAGCAGTTCTTC CAWSVLADNEQFF
TRBJ2-5 many TRBV27 . TGTGCCAGCAGTCCTCGCCGGGACCAAGAGACCCAGTACTTC CASSPRRDQETQYF
TRBJ2-7 . TRBV25-1 TRBD2 TGTGCCAGCAGTGAGGGGGGGGTGGGGGAGCAGTACTTC CASSEGGVGEQYF
TRBJ2-2 many TRBV6-1 . TGTGCCAGCAGTACCTACACCGGGGAGCTGTTTTTT CASSTYTGELFF
TRBJ1-4 . TRBV15 TRBD1 TGTGCCACCAGCAGACAGGGACAGCTTGAAAAACTGTTTTTT CATSRQGQLEKLFF
TRBJ2-1 many TRBV3-1 . TGTGCCAGCAGGAAAAGTACAAGGAACAATGAGCAGTTCTTC CASRKSTRNNEQFF
TRBJ2-1 many TRBV29-1 . TGCAGCGCCGACTGGGGGGCTAAGAACAATGAGCAGTTCTTC CSADWGAKNNEQFF
TRBJ2-1 many TRBV24-1 . TGTGCCACCAGTGATGGGGACCCGAGCTCCTACAATGAGCAGTTCTTC CATSDGDPSSYNEQFF
TRBJ1-6 . TRBV12-3/TRBV12-4 TRBD1 TGTGCCAGCAGCCCGTCAGGGGGGGGCTTTAATTCACCCCTCCACTTT CASSPSGGGFNSPLHF
TRBJ2-3 . TRBV18 TRBD2 TGTGCCAGCTCACCACCGATAACTAGCGGGATGATAGATACGCAGTATTTT CASSPPITSGMIDTQYF
TRBJ2-5 . TRBV20-1 TRBD1 TGCAGTGCGCCCGGGACAGGGGAAGGGGAGACCCAGTACTTC CSAPGTGEGETQYF
TRBJ2-7 few TRBV10-3 . TGTGCCATCAGTGAGAACTCGCTGGGAGCCGACGAGCAGTACTTC CAISENSLGADEQYF
TRBJ2-3 . TRBV13 . TGTGCCAGCAGCTTACAGGGAGTGTGGGGGGCCAACACAGATACGCAGTATTTT CASSLQGVWGANTDTQYF
TRBJ1-5 many TRBV28 . TGTGCCAGCAGTTTATACCCCGGGCAGCCCCAGCATTTT CASSLYPGQPQHF
TRBJ2-5 once TRBV27 TRBD2 TGTGCCAGCAGTTTGCGACTAGCGGCCCAAGAGACCCAGTACTTC CASSLRLAAQETQYF
TRBJ1-1 many TRBV28 . TGTGCCAGCAGTCTCTACCAGGGGAGGACCACTGAAGCTTTCTTT CASSLYQGRTTEAFF
TRBJ2-2 . TRBV30 . TGTGCCCTCGAACTAGCTGCCGGGGAGCTGTTTTTT CALELAAGELFF
TRBJ2-7 . TRBV20-1 TRBD1 TGCAGTGCTAGAGGCGGGGGACAGGGCTACGAGCAGTACTTC CSARGGGQGYEQYF
TRBJ2-1 . TRBV4-1 TRBD2 TGCGCCAGCAGCCAAGAGAGCGGGAGCCGCTCCTACAATGAGCAGTTCTTC CASSQESGSRSYNEQFF
TRBJ1-2 many TRBV6-5 . TGTGCCAGCAGTTACTCGTGGTCAGCGGTTGGATATGGCTACACCTTC CASSYSWSAVGYGYTF
TRBJ2-1 many TRBV7-8 . TGTGCCAGCAGCTTAGCGGTGGGCGGGCTTGACAATGAGCAGTTCTTC CASSLAVGGLDNEQFF
TRBJ2-7 many TRBV11-2 . TGTGCCAGCACCGACTGGTCCGGGCAGTACTTC CASTDWSGQYF
TRBJ1-1 many TRBV6-2/TRBV6-3 . TGTGCCAGCAGTTATTACTGGACACATGAAGCTTTCTTT CASSYYWTHEAFF
TRBJ2-3 few TRBV11-1 TRBD2 TGTGCCAGCAGCTTTTCTAGCGGGACTGGAGATACGCAGTATTTT CASSFSSGTGDTQYF
TRBJ2-7 . TRBV7-2 . TGTGCCAGCAGCTTGGCAGGGATAAGCTACGAGCAGTACTTC CASSLAGISYEQYF
TRBJ1-2 . TRBV30 TRBD1 TGTGCCTGGGGACAGGGTCAACCCCACGCTTATGGCTACACCTTC CAWGQGQPHAYGYTF
TRBJ1-2 . TRBV11-2 TRBD1 TGTGCCAGCAGCTTAGACCACCGGGACAGGGATGGCTACACCTTC CASSLDHRDRDGYTF
TRBJ1-6 many TRBV12-3/TRBV12-4 TRBD1 TGTGCCAGCAGTAAACGGACAGGGGAATTGGGTTCACCCCTCCACTTT CASSKRTGELGSPLHF
TRBJ2-3 . TRBV7-9 . TGTGCCAGCAGCGTCCAGATAACCACAGATACGCAGTATTTT CASSVQITTDTQYF
TRBJ2-5 many TRBV24-1 . TGTGCCACCAGTGCCGGGACTCCACAAGAGACCCAGTACTTC CATSAGTPQETQYF
TRBJ2-7 . TRBV20-1 . TGCAGTGCTAGTCGTAACCCCCTCGTCGGCGAGCAGTACTTC CSASRNPLVGEQYF
TRBJ2-7 many TRBV6-1 . TGTGCCAGCAATGGAGCCCCAGGGGTCGACGAGCAGTACTTC CASNGAPGVDEQYF
TRBJ1-6 many TRBV27 . TGTGCCAGCAGTTTCCCCCCGGGCCGGCAGATTAAATCATACTCACCCCTCCACTTT CASSFPPGRQIKSYSPLHF